The 20 T cell receptor beta chains below all came from one sample that was sequenced in a study of cytomegalovirus exposure and HLA in healthy donors. The PCR had 60 Vbeta and 13 Jbeta primers. Sequencing used immunoSEQ multiplex PCR; TCRdb keeps in-frame clones, though not all of them. This table has approximately 300,000 clones, 80% to 90% appearing once. The material sequenced was PBMCs. These receptors were taken from a woman aged 40 to 50 in good health and CMV-seropositive.

This clone was observed a handful of times. The chain couples TRBV5-1 to TRBJ1-1; 7 bases map to TRBD1. CDR3 length equals 14 residues. CDR1 and CDR2 from the germline V gene are SGHRS and YFSETQ. V was pared by 4 bases and J by 2 bases, with 5 bases of the junction left unmatched. In DNA, the CDR3 is TGCGCCAGCAGCAAGGGACAGCCTAACACTGAAGCTTTCTTT. Its translation: CASSKGQPNTEAFF.

CDR3 coding DNA: TGTGCCAGCGGGATCAGGGGCGCGAGCACCGGGGAGCTGTTTTTT. It encodes CASGIRGASTGELFF. The genes are TRBV28 and TRBJ2-2; a weak D match, TRBD1 (6 bases). This CDR3 is built from 15 residues. The V gene lost 8 bases and the J gene lost 4 bases, with 17 bases spanning the gap. Germline assignment: CDR1 MDHEN and CDR2 SYDVKM.

The chain is built from TRBV2 and TRBJ2-3; 8 bases align to TRBD2. V shed 7 bases and J 3 bases; nucleotides not matched to a gene: 9. The CDR3 spans 15 residues. Germline V gene sequence: CDR1 SNHLY, CDR2 FYNNEI. CDR3 bases: TGTGCCAGCATTCAAAGGAGCGGGAGAACAGATACGCAGTATTTT. The encoded protein is CASIQRSGRTDTQYF.

The V gene is TRBV28, the J gene TRBJ1-1, with TRBD1 as a possible D gene (6 bases). Trimming left V 9 bases short and J 5 bases short, with 13 bases between. The V gene's germline CDR1 is MDHEN and CDR2 SYDVKM. The CDR3 has 12 amino acids. CDR3 loop: CASNTGPTEAFF. The CDR3 DNA follows: TGTGCCAGTAATACAGGGCCTACTGAAGCTTTCTTT.

This clone was picked up one time. J is TRBJ2-7 and V is TRBV19; 7 bases line up with TRBD2. The CDR3 runs 13 residues. The germline V gene encodes CDR1 LNHDA and CDR2 SQIVND (reference sequence). Trimming took 6 bases from V and 1 from J; bases not matched to a gene: 3. Here the CDR3 DNA reads TGTGCCAGTAGCCGGGGGGATTCCTACGAGCAGTACTTC. Its translation is CASSRGDSYEQYF.

The chain carries TRBV27 and TRBJ1-5, with D perhaps TRBD1 (5 bases). Germline V gene data show CDR1 as MNHEY and CDR2 as SMNVEV (reference sequence). Trimming left V 3 bases short and J 0 bases short, with 9 bases between. The CDR3 runs to 15 residues. The CDR3 DNA is TGTGCCAGCAGTTTGGGGGGACTTAGCAATCAGCCCCAGCATTTT. It specifies CASSLGGLSNQPQHF.

This chain connects TRBV19 to TRBJ2-3, with 10 bases matching TRBD2. V lost 8 bases and J lost 6; bases outside the gene matches: 8. Germline V lookup: CDR1 LNHDA, CDR2 SQIVND (reference sequence). CDR3 length: 14 amino acids. CDR3 region: CASGVAGGSDTQYF. The CDR3 DNA sequence: TGTGCCAGTGGGGTAGCGGGAGGCTCGGATACGCAGTATTTT.

This sequence joins TRBV4-2 and TRBJ1-5; perhaps TRBD1 as D (5 bases). Germline lookup yields CDR1 LGHNA and CDR2 YNFKEQ. The V and J ends lost 0 bases and 8 bases respectively, with 11 bases between them. The CDR3 has 14 amino acids. The CDR3 is CASSQDWGEEPQHF. In DNA form, the CDR3 reads TGTGCCAGCAGCCAAGATTGGGGCGAGGAGCCCCAGCATTTT.

The count of this clone is one. This chain links TRBV7-2 with TRBJ2-7; TRBD2 matches at 7 bases. The CDR3 loop spans 15 amino acids. Germline trimming cut 3 bases from V and 6 bases from J; bases unmatched to any gene: 11. Germline values: CDR1 SGHTA, CDR2 FQGNSA. This CDR3 is CASSFHEGGRAEQYF. CDR3 nucleotides: TGTGCCAGCAGCTTTCATGAGGGAGGGCGGGCCGAGCAGTACTTC.

This clone was seen a handful of times. This chain joins TRBV19 and TRBJ1-5; a possible D gene is TRBD1 (6 bases). V dropped 7 bases and J dropped 4 bases, with 14 bases sitting between them. The CDR3 totals 14 residues. Germline V gene data show CDR1 as LNHDA and CDR2 as SQIVND (reference sequence). The CDR3 DNA is TGTGCCAGTAATCCTAAGGACAGTAATCAGCCCCAGCATTTT. Translated: CASNPKDSNQPQHF.

The V and J genes are TRBV30 and TRBJ1-2; TRBD1 aligns across 7 bases. The CDR3 runs 12 residues. The germline V gene has CDR1 GTSNPN and CDR2 SVGIG (reference sequence). V trimming: 2 bases; J trimming: 7 bases; junction bases outside the gene matches: 4. CDR3 DNA: TGTGCCTGGAGTCCAGGGGGTTCTGGCTACACCTTC. This sequence encodes CAWSPGGSGYTF.

The chain recombines TRBV11-3 with TRBJ2-5, with a weak D call TRBD2 (6 bases). Germline V gene lookup returns CDR1 SGHNT and CDR2 YENEEA. There are 15 residues in the CDR3. The ends were cut back, 5 bases at V and 5 bases at J, with 18 bases in the middle. CDR3 protein: CASSRGTARGETQYF. As DNA, the CDR3 is TGTGCCAGCAGCCGCGGGACGGCTAGAGGCGAGACCCAGTACTTC. The full variable domain, its missing parts supplied by reference TRBV11-3 and TRBJ2-5, is EAGVVQSPRYKIIEKKQPVAFWCNPISGHNTLYWYLQNLGQGPELLIRYENEEAVDDSQLPKDRFSAERLKGVDSTLKIQPAELGDSAVYLCASSRGTARGETQYFGPGTRLLVL.

The J gene is TRBJ1-1, the V gene TRBV27, with D maybe TRBD1 (6 bases). Trimming cost V 5 bases and J 1 base, with 11 bases left between them. Germline loops: CDR1 MNHEY, CDR2 SMNVEV (reference sequence). CDR3 length equals 14 residues. The chain's CDR3 is CASSRWTENTEAFF. The CDR3 region has the DNA TGTGCCAGCAGTCGGTGGACAGAGAACACTGAAGCTTTCTTT.

The sample holds one count of this clone. The sample has other DNA sequences that encode this CDR3 too. The chain uses TRBV19 and TRBJ2-2; D is ambiguous. The germline V gene encodes CDR1 LNHDA and CDR2 SQIVND (reference sequence). V lost 1 base, J lost 1 base, and 4 bases lay in between. This CDR3 has 14 residues. CDR3 residues: CASSIAGNTGELFF. The DNA of the CDR3 is TGTGCCAGTAGTATAGCCGGGAACACCGGGGAGCTGTTTTTT.

The sample holds one count of this clone. The rearrangement joins TRBV7-2 to TRBJ2-1, with 7 bases lining up with TRBD2. Germline V gene data show CDR1 as SGHTA and CDR2 as FQGNSA. With 5 bases clipped from V and 6 bases from J, the junction kept 7 bases outside the gene matches. The CDR3 covers 14 residues. CDR3 protein: CASSQRTRGNEQFF. CDR3 coding DNA: TGTGCCAGCAGCCAGAGGACTAGGGGCAATGAGCAGTTCTTC.

The chain couples TRBV9 to TRBJ2-5; tentatively, D is TRBD2 (6 bases). Germline V gene lookup returns CDR1 SGDLS and CDR2 YYNGEE. The V end was cut by 2 bases, the J end by 2 bases, with 13 bases between. This CDR3 spans 15 amino acids. In DNA, the CDR3 is TGTGCCAGCAGCGTCGCCGGGACTCCGCAAGAGACCCAGTACTTC. Its translation is CASSVAGTPQETQYF.

The chain links TRBV10-3 to TRBJ2-3, with 8 bases lining up with TRBD2. With V trimmed by 8 bases and J by 1 base, 8 bases remained unmatched. The CDR3 covers 15 residues. Germline values: CDR1 ENHRY, CDR2 SYGVKD. The CDR3 protein is CAIPGGSVGTDTQYF. DNA of the CDR3: TGTGCCATCCCGGGAGGGAGTGTCGGCACAGATACGCAGTATTTT.

The J gene is TRBJ1-4, the V gene TRBV18; no definite D call. CDR3 length: 14 amino acids. The V gene lost 2 bases and the J gene lost 0 bases, with 4 bases spanning the gap. From germline, CDR1 is KGHSH and CDR2 LQKENI. The CDR3, as DNA: TGTGCCAGCTCACCAATAGCAACTAATGAAAAACTGTTTTTT. Amino acids: CASSPIATNEKLFF.

This clone has only one observation. The CDR3 is CAWRREWLGQLNTEAFF. The CDR3 DNA is TGTGCCTGGCGTAGGGAGTGGTTAGGACAGCTGAACACTGAAGCTTTCTTT. The genes are TRBV30 and TRBJ1-1, with D perhaps TRBD1 (6 bases). The CDR3 is 17 amino acids. V was pared by 5 bases and J by 0 bases, with 22 bases between. Germline V CDR1 and CDR2: GTSNPN, SVGIG (reference sequence).

The rearrangement joins TRBV7-8 to TRBJ2-1, with D tentatively TRBD2 (6 bases). V lost 1 base to trimming and J lost 3 bases, with 10 bases between them. The CDR3 is 15 residues long. Germline V gene lookup returns CDR1 SGHVS and CDR2 FQNEAQ. CDR3 in DNA: TGTGCCAGCAGCTTAGACGGGGGACTCTACAATGAGCAGTTCTTC. Amino acid sequence: CASSLDGGLYNEQFF.